These T cell receptor beta chains were read from a single sample in a study of cytomegalovirus exposure and HLA in healthy donors. Sequencing was performed with immunoSEQ multiplex PCR; in TCRdb, only in-frame clones are kept and a portion is missing. This table holds under 200,000 clones. The sample was PBMCs. The receptors stem from a man aged 25-45 years in good health and CMV-seronegative. Both conserved end residues are trimmed from each CDR3.

10	TRBJ2-7	TRBV29-1	SVSGGPYEQY
12	TRBJ2-3	TRBV2	ASTYARSTDTQY
16	TRBJ2-7	TRBV18	ASSPPFGGSSGGYEQY
14	TRBJ2-7	TRBV28	ASSSEAGQNSYEQY
16	TRBJ2-3	TRBV28	ASSFLAVAGAGTDTQY
11	TRBJ2-7	TRBV7-3	ASSAGSSYEQY
12	TRBJ1-4	TRBV6-5	ASSPRTAGEKLF
11	TRBJ1-1	TRBV19	ASSIDRAREAF
10	TRBJ1-2	TRBV11-2	ASSLGGRGYT
14	TRBJ1-1	TRBV18	ASSRRGTKRVTEAF
12	TRBJ2-7	TRBV5-4	ASSSTGVGPEQY
12	TRBJ1-5	TRBV18	ASSRDSATQPQH
13	TRBJ1-2	TRBV6-5	ASSSRRRQDYGYT
13	TRBJ1-2	TRBV4-1	ASSQVIGGVYGYT
12	TRBJ2-2	TRBV6-1	ASTLLTNTGELF
10	TRBJ1-1	TRBV7-9	ASSSWTGEAF
14	TRBJ1-5	TRBV7-2	ASSSYQAGEFQPQH
11	TRBJ1-1	TRBV18	ASSPQVNTEAF
11	TRBJ1-4	TRBV13	ASSLAPDEKLF
10	TRBJ1-2	TRBV7-2	ASSLVRGGYT
13	TRBJ2-3	TRBV29-1	SVEAREASTDTQY
12	TRBJ2-2	TRBV7-8	ASSSQGGTGELF
11	TRBJ1-2	TRBV5-4	ASSFGENYGYT
14	TRBJ2-4	TRBV5-5	ASSLWWDRAKNIQY
12	TRBJ2-3	TRBV10-3	AISDGGITDTQY
12	TRBJ1-2	TRBV5-1	ASSLGQGIYGYT
14	TRBJ2-2	TRBV11-3	ASSLELNPDTGELF
11	TRBJ2-5	TRBV7-9	ASSSSGKETQY
12	TRBJ1-3	TRBV30	ASGQGFSGNTIY
11	TRBJ2-7	TRBV14	ASTGQGSGEQY
13	TRBJ1-4	TRBV5-1	ASSFGTGRNEKLF
10	TRBJ2-7	TRBV2	ASSPDRGEQY
11	TRBJ1-1	TRBV10-3	AISAFGETEAF
12	TRBJ2-1	TRBV5-1	ASSLDSGRNEQF
12	TRBJ1-1	TRBV15	ATSTRGTGVEAF
12	TRBJ1-5	TRBV18	ASSGQGAGQPQH
12	TRBJ2-5	TRBV5-5	ASSLTGYQETQY
12	TRBJ2-7	TRBV27	ASSPWTVPREQY
15	TRBJ1-3	TRBV11-2	ASSPGQGGSSGNTIY
16	TRBJ1-3	TRBV13	ASTPGTGGSLSGNTIY